This is a list of T cell receptor beta chains from one sample in a study of glioma-infiltrating T cells. TCRdb re-called the multiplex PCR reads through MiXCR, storing one row per CDR3 protein. The sample lists around 140,000 distinct CDR3 sequences, roughly 43% occurring once. Sequencing used glioma tissue, nonneoplastic brain tissue, or PBMCs (not recorded which). The receptor source for this set is a human donor with low-grade glioma or glioblastoma, undergoing nonglioma brain surgery, or in good health (not recorded which). Each CDR3 is given with its conserved first and last residue. Fields, in order: J gene, V gene, CDR3 protein.

>TRBJ2-1|TRBV6-1
CACGRYNEQFF
>TRBJ2-7|TRBV6-6
CASSYRTGDEQYF
>TRBJ2-1|TRBV15
CATSGSLGNEQFF
>TRBJ2-1|TRBV6-1
CASTGGRGGEQFF
>TRBJ2-2|TRBV2
CASCYGLDTGELFF
>TRBJ2-7|TRBV6-1
CASSTGTSDKPYEQYF
>TRBJ1-1|TRBV7-2
CASSPGTLGTEAFF
>TRBJ1-2|TRBV28
CASSLTGALDYTF
>TRBJ2-1|TRBV20-1
CSARDVGTSNNEQFF
>TRBJ2-5|TRBV3-1
CASSQGWTEETQYF
>TRBJ2-1|TRBV20-1
CSASDRLLGTSSYNEQFF
>TRBJ1-1|TRBV6-1
CASTEQGHTEAFF
>TRBJ1-5|TRBV10-2
CASSVDHNQPQHF
>TRBJ2-7|TRBV6-1
CASSPSRARVREQYF
>TRBJ1-4|TRBV27
CASSLSWGHNEKLFF
>-|TRBV27
CASSFITSWYNEQFF
>TRBJ2-3|TRBV28
CASRAGGPDTQYF
>TRBJ2-7|TRBV28
CASRRTSSYEQYF
>TRBJ1-2|TRBV6-1
CASRTFTVNYGYTF
>TRBJ2-1|TRBV20-1
CSGEESSYNEQLF